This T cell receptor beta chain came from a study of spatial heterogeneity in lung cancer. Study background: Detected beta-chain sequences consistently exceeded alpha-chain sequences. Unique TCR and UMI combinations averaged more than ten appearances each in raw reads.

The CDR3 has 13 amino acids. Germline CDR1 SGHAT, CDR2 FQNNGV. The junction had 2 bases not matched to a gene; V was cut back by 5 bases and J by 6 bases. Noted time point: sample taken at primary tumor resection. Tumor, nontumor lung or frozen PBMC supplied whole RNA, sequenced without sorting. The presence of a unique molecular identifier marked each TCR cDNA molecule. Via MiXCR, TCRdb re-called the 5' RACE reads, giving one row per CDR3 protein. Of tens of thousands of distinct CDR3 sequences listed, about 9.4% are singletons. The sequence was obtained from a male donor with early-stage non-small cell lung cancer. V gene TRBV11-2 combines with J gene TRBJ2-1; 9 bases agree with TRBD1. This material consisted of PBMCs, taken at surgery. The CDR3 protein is CASSQDRGNEQFF. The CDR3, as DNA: TGTGCCAGCAGCCAGGACAGGGGCAATGAGCAGTTCTTC.